Listed below are T cell receptor beta chains from one sample, sequenced in a study of T cell changes during pregnancy in multiple sclerosis. Repertoires were generated with immunoSEQ multiplex PCR, while TCRdb's copy carries only in-frame clones and drops some. The data contain around 92,000 clones, approximately 92% of them singletons. The specimen was peripheral blood, collected in the first trimester of pregnancy. The source of these receptors is a female donor with multiple sclerosis, enrolled in a pregnancy study. Both conserved end residues are part of each CDR3. Each record gives: CDR3 DNA, CDR3 protein, clone size, CDR3 length, V gene, J gene, D gene. D genes are given only for firm matches. Clone sizes are given selectively: once, few, many, or a class where the clone is expanded.

DNA: TGTGCCAGCTCACCTGAACTGGGGACAGGGATCGACAATGAGCAGTTCTTC
CDR3: CASSPELGTGIDNEQFF
size: NA
length: 17
V: TRBV18
J: TRBJ2-1
D: TRBD1

DNA: TGTGCCAGCAGCGCGAGGGGAGGCATCGGTTCACCCCTCCACTTT
CDR3: CASSARGGIGSPLHF
size: NA
length: 15
V: TRBV9
J: TRBJ1-6
D: NA

DNA: TGTGCCAGCAGCCGTACAGGGGGCAGAGGGGCCAACTATGGCTACACCTTC
CDR3: CASSRTGGRGANYGYTF
size: NA
length: 17
V: TRBV27
J: TRBJ1-2
D: TRBD1

DNA: TGTGCCAGTAGTACATCAGGGAACGGCTACACCTTC
CDR3: CASSTSGNGYTF
size: NA
length: 12
V: TRBV19
J: TRBJ1-2
D: NA

DNA: TGTGCCAGTAGTATAGATCGGACAGGGAAGTTGCGCTACACCTTC
CDR3: CASSIDRTGKLRYTF
size: NA
length: 15
V: TRBV19
J: TRBJ1-2
D: TRBD1

DNA: TGTGCCAGTAGGAGGACAGGGAAGGGCGAGCAGTACTTC
CDR3: CASRRTGKGEQYF
size: few
length: 13
V: TRBV19
J: TRBJ2-7
D: TRBD1

DNA: TGTGCCAGCTCACCCCCCGGGACAGGGGTGATGTACGAGCAGTACTTC
CDR3: CASSPPGTGVMYEQYF
size: NA
length: 16
V: TRBV18
J: TRBJ2-7
D: TRBD1

DNA: TGTGCCAGCAGTTTCTCGGGGGACAGAGATGGCTACACCTTC
CDR3: CASSFSGDRDGYTF
size: NA
length: 14
V: TRBV6-5
J: TRBJ1-2
D: TRBD1

DNA: TGTGCCAGCAGTTCGGGGTGGATGGAGACCCAGTACTTC
CDR3: CASSSGWMETQYF
size: NA
length: 13
V: TRBV6-5
J: TRBJ2-5
D: NA

DNA: TGCGCCAGCAGCTTGGCCGGACAGAACACTGAAGCTTTCTTT
CDR3: CASSLAGQNTEAFF
size: NA
length: 14
V: TRBV5-1
J: TRBJ1-1
D: NA

DNA: TGTGCCAGTATCGACAGGGGGGGCGGCTACACCTTC
CDR3: CASIDRGGGYTF
size: NA
length: 12
V: TRBV6-5
J: TRBJ1-2
D: TRBD1

DNA: TGTGCCAGCAGCTTAGGTGGAGCGGGGGGGCCAAAAGAGACCCAGTACTTC
CDR3: CASSLGGAGGPKETQYF
size: NA
length: 17
V: TRBV13
J: TRBJ2-5
D: TRBD2

DNA: TGTGCCAGCAGTGTGTTAGCGGGGGGAGGCGAGACCCAGTACTTC
CDR3: CASSVLAGGGETQYF
size: once
length: 15
V: TRBV6-5
J: TRBJ2-5
D: TRBD2

DNA: TGTGCCAGCAGCTTAGAGTCGGGAGGTGTAGGAACCGGGGAGCTGTTTTTT
CDR3: CASSLESGGVGTGELFF
size: many
length: 17
V: TRBV7-6
J: TRBJ2-2
D: TRBD2

DNA: TGTGCCAGCACTCCCCCCTGGGGACAGGGTTCGATGCGCGAGCAGTACTTC
CDR3: CASTPPWGQGSMREQYF
size: NA
length: 17
V: TRBV7-3
J: TRBJ2-7
D: TRBD1

DNA: TGTGCCTGGAGTGTACAGGGTGCCACTGAAGCTTTCTTT
CDR3: CAWSVQGATEAFF
size: NA
length: 13
V: TRBV30
J: TRBJ1-1
D: NA

DNA: TGTGCCAGCAGCTTCAGCATAGCGGGAAACTCCTACAATGAGCAGTTCTTC
CDR3: CASSFSIAGNSYNEQFF
size: NA
length: 17
V: TRBV7-8
J: TRBJ2-1
D: TRBD2

DNA: TGTGCCAGCACATTTCATGGTACAGGGGGCGAGCAGTACTTC
CDR3: CASTFHGTGGEQYF
size: NA
length: 14
V: TRBV6-6
J: TRBJ2-7
D: TRBD1

DNA: TGTGCCAGCAGGGGGCCTGGACAGCCCAACTATGGCTACACCTTC
CDR3: CASRGPGQPNYGYTF
size: few
length: 15
V: TRBV2
J: TRBJ1-2
D: NA

DNA: TGTGCCAGTGATAGGGGGCTCGGAGAAAAACTGTTTTTT
CDR3: CASDRGLGEKLFF
size: NA
length: 13
V: TRBV19
J: TRBJ1-4
D: TRBD1

DNA: TGTGCCAGCAGCTTAAGTCTAAATCAGCCCCAGCATTTT
CDR3: CASSLSLNQPQHF
size: NA
length: 13
V: TRBV7-6
J: TRBJ1-5
D: NA

DNA: TGTGCCAGCAGTTCCACCGGGACTAGTAAGACCCAGTACTTC
CDR3: CASSSTGTSKTQYF
size: NA
length: 14
V: TRBV2
J: TRBJ2-5
D: TRBD2

DNA: TGTGCCAGTAGTACTCTTGACAGGGCCTATGGCTACACCTTC
CDR3: CASSTLDRAYGYTF
size: NA
length: 14
V: TRBV19
J: TRBJ1-2
D: TRBD1

DNA: TGCAGTGCCTCGAGGACAGGTGAGGCTTTCTTT
CDR3: CSASRTGEAFF
size: NA
length: 11
V: TRBV20-1
J: TRBJ1-1
D: TRBD1

DNA: TGTGCCAGCATCAGGCCTACCCATGGCTACACCTTC
CDR3: CASIRPTHGYTF
size: NA
length: 12
V: TRBV2
J: TRBJ1-2
D: NA

DNA: TGTGCCAGCAGTGGCGGGACAGGGTTCCACGAGCAGTACTTC
CDR3: CASSGGTGFHEQYF
size: NA
length: 14
V: TRBV2
J: TRBJ2-7
D: TRBD1

DNA: TGTGCCAGCAGCCTGACTAGCGGGAGCGGGGAGCTGTTTTTT
CDR3: CASSLTSGSGELFF
size: NA
length: 14
V: TRBV11-2
J: TRBJ2-2
D: TRBD2

DNA: TGTGCCAGCAGCAAGACTAGCGGGGGCCCGACCTACGAGCAGTACTTC
CDR3: CASSKTSGGPTYEQYF
size: NA
length: 16
V: TRBV6-4
J: TRBJ2-7
D: TRBD2

DNA: TGTGCCAGCAGTTATGGGGGGACTGAAGCTTTCTTT
CDR3: CASSYGGTEAFF
size: NA
length: 12
V: TRBV6-6
J: TRBJ1-1
D: NA

DNA: TGCGCCAGCAGCCCCGGGACACCGACCGGGGAGCTGTTTTTT
CDR3: CASSPGTPTGELFF
size: NA
length: 14
V: TRBV5-1
J: TRBJ2-2
D: NA

DNA: TGTGCCAGCAGCGGTGGACTAGCGGGCACAGATACGCAGTATTTT
CDR3: CASSGGLAGTDTQYF
size: NA
length: 15
V: TRBV5-4
J: TRBJ2-3
D: TRBD2

DNA: TGCGCCAGCAGCTCGGGACTAGCGTCGCCTGAGCAGTTCTTC
CDR3: CASSSGLASPEQFF
size: NA
length: 14
V: TRBV5-1
J: TRBJ2-1
D: TRBD2

DNA: TGTGCCAGCAGCCGAGGCCCAGTGGGGAGCTACGAGCAGTACTTC
CDR3: CASSRGPVGSYEQYF
size: NA
length: 15
V: TRBV5-6
J: TRBJ2-7
D: NA

DNA: TGCGCCAGCACCTTAGCTGGGGGGAGGACTGAAGCTTTCTTT
CDR3: CASTLAGGRTEAFF
size: NA
length: 14
V: TRBV5-1
J: TRBJ1-1
D: NA

DNA: TGCAGCGCCCGAACAGGGGATCGATCCTACGAGCAGTACTTC
CDR3: CSARTGDRSYEQYF
size: NA
length: 14
V: TRBV29-1
J: TRBJ2-7
D: TRBD1

DNA: TGTGCCAGCACCGGCGCCGGGAAAGAGACCCAGTACTTC
CDR3: CASTGAGKETQYF
size: NA
length: 13
V: TRBV2
J: TRBJ2-5
D: NA

DNA: TGTGCCAGCCGACAGGGGGCCCTGGGCACTGAAGCTTTCTTT
CDR3: CASRQGALGTEAFF
size: NA
length: 14
V: TRBV19
J: TRBJ1-1
D: TRBD1

DNA: TGTGCCATCAGTGAGCCTCTGAATGAAAAACTGTTTTTT
CDR3: CAISEPLNEKLFF
size: NA
length: 13
V: TRBV10-3
J: TRBJ1-4
D: NA

DNA: TGTGCCACCAGCAGAGCCCTAGGGGATGGCTACACCTTC
CDR3: CATSRALGDGYTF
size: NA
length: 13
V: TRBV15
J: TRBJ1-2
D: NA

DNA: TGTGCCTGGAGTTCCCGTCTCTCTGGGGCCAACGTCCTGACTTTC
CDR3: CAWSSRLSGANVLTF
size: NA
length: 15
V: TRBV30
J: TRBJ2-6
D: NA

DNA: TGTGCCTGGATCCCAGGGGAAAGCACAGATACGCAGTATTTT
CDR3: CAWIPGESTDTQYF
size: NA
length: 14
V: TRBV30
J: TRBJ2-3
D: NA

DNA: TGTGCCAGCAGCGCTAGCGGGGGTGTGTCCTACGAGCAGTACTTC
CDR3: CASSASGGVSYEQYF
size: NA
length: 15
V: TRBV7-6
J: TRBJ2-7
D: TRBD2

DNA: TGTGCCAGCAGTGACCCTGGGGACAGGGGAAATGGCTACACCTTC
CDR3: CASSDPGDRGNGYTF
size: NA
length: 15
V: TRBV6-4
J: TRBJ1-2
D: TRBD1

DNA: TGTGCCAGCAGTGAAGAGGGCGGGCGGGGTGCGGATGAGCAGTTCTTC
CDR3: CASSEEGGRGADEQFF
size: NA
length: 16
V: TRBV6-1
J: TRBJ2-1
D: NA

DNA: TGCGCCAGCAGCCACTGGGGCAGGGGAGGGGTAAGACTAAACACTGAAGCTTTCTTT
CDR3: CASSHWGRGGVRLNTEAFF
size: NA
length: 19
V: TRBV4-1
J: TRBJ1-1
D: NA

DNA: TGCAGCGTTGAAGCTTCACTAGCGGGGGGTCAGACCCAGTACTTC
CDR3: CSVEASLAGGQTQYF
size: NA
length: 15
V: TRBV29-1
J: TRBJ2-5
D: TRBD2

DNA: TGTGCCAGCTTCAGACAGGGAGAATCCAGGGGCTACACCTTC
CDR3: CASFRQGESRGYTF
size: NA
length: 14
V: TRBV19
J: TRBJ1-2
D: TRBD1